The text below deals with one TCR beta chain. The data were produced by immunoSEQ multiplex PCR, yet TCRdb's version contains in-frame clones alone and is incomplete. The profile shows about 49,000 clones, 88% of them singletons. The CDR3 runs 16 residues. Germline CDR1 and CDR2: SGHVS and FNYEAQ. The V and J ends lost 0 bases and 6 bases, in that order; junction bases with no gene match: 8. This sample was included in a study of OX40 agonist ivuxolimab in advanced cancers. The sample here was CD4+ or CD8+ T cells sorted from blood, taken in a trial of the OX40 agonist ivuxolimab. The TCR originated in an adult with an advanced solid tumor such as melanoma, head and neck, liver or kidney cancer. The rearrangement uses TRBV7-6 and TRBJ2-7; 10 bases are shared with TRBD2. In DNA form, the CDR3 reads TGTGCCAGCAGCTTAGCGGTCCTAGCGGGAGCACCCGAGCAGTACTTC. This sequence encodes CASSLAVLAGAPEQYF.